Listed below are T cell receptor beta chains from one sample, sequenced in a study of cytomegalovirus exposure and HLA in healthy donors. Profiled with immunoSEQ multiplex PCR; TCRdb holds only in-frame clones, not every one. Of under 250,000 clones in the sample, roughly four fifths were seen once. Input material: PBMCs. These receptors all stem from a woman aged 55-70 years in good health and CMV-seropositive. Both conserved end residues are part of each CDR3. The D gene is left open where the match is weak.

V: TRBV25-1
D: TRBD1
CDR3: CASSAGTGASKNTGELFF

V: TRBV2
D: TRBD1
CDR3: CASSAGTGRNGYTF

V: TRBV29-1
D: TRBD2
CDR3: CSVTSGTSGLYNEQFF

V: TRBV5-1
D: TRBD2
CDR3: CASSLAGPGLASYEQYF

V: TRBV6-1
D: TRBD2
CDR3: CASSERGAGAKYNEQFF

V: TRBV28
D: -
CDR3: CASSLGRPGNTIYF

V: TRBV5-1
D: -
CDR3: CASSIQGWNTEAFF

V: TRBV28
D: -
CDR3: CASRALGARLETQYF

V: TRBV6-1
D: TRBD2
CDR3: CASSSGGRANEQFF

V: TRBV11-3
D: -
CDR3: CASSLDQGSNEQFF

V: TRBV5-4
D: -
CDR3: CASSLRHTNTGELFF

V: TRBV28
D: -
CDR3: CASLKGGWSNQPQHF

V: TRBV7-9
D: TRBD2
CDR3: CSSSLLGTSSRSYNEQFF

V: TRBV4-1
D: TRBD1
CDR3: CASSQRQGELTEAFF

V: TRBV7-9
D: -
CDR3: CSSSLDAQGRAFF

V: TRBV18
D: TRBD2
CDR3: CASSPRGTSGTDTQYF

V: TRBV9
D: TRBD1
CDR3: CASSPPTGPRNTIYF

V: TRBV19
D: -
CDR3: CATQTPSTDTQYF

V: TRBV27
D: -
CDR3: CASSPRLGVSNYGYTF

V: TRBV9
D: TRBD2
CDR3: CASSVGTSGTTETQYF

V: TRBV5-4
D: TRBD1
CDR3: CASSFRQGGTDTQYF

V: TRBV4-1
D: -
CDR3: CASSQAQQSSYNEQFF

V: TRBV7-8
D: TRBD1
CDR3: CASSSSDRGGKFGANVLTF

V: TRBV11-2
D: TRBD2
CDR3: CASSKTSNAYNEQFF

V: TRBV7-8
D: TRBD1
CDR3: CASSPTGDEAFF

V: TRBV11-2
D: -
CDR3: CASSLGRAGTGELFF

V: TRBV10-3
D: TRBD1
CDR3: CAITNGWLPGTGIYNEQFF

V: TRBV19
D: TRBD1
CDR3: CASNPDRVGNQPQHF

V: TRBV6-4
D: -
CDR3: CASSGPYSGKNTEAFF

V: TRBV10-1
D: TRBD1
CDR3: CASKKPGQGNTEAFF

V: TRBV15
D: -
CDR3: CATSRDQGGSPLHF

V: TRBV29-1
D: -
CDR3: CSVGGGLYTDTQYF

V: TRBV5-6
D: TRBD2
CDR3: CASSTPGLIAGTDTQYF

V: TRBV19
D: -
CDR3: CASSRGLLYNEQFF

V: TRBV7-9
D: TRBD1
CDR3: CASSQTGSNQPQHF

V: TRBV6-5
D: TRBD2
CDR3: CASSRTSGSRNEQFF

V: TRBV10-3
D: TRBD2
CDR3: CAISFPGLAGSRWGNEQFF

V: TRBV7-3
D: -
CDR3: CASSLRPGSSYEQYF

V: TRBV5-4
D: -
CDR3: CASSSVLVSGELFF

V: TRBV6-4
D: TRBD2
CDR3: CASSHGIAGDAQYF

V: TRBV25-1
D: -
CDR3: CASSRNPSYEQYF

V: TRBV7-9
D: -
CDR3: CSSSSPGIGSGNTIYF

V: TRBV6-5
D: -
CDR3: CASRDSSLEYF

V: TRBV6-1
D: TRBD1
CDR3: CASSLGQGAEKLFF

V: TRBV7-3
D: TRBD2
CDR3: CASSPGRGGHYNEQFF

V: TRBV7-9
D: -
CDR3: CASSLGGSRNTGELFF

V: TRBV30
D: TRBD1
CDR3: CAWNSDLWTGNTEAFF

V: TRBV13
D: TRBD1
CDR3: CASSLGGTGEETQYF

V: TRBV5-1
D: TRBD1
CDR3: CASSTRDSTEAFF

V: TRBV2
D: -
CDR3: CAGGSTQGKLFF

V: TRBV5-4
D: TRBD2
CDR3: CASAAGLAGGEQFF

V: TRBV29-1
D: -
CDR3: CSVEWRNYGYTF

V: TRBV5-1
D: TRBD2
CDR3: CASSAGTSSYNEQFF

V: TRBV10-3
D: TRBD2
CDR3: CAISELLAGVHTGELFF

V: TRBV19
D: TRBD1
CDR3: CASTLDRGEAFF

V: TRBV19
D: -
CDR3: CASSILVWGLANTGELFF